This T cell receptor beta chain was sequenced during a study of multiple sclerosis patients with progressive multifocal leukoencephalopathy. Time point of the sample: time of PML onset. The protocol was immunoSEQ multiplex PCR, while the TCRdb copy is restricted to in-frame clones and leaves out a portion. The sample consists of 25,000 to 35,000 clones, about 88% of them appearing once. Germline CDR1 reads MNHEY; CDR2 reads SMNVEV (reference sequence). This CDR3 comprises 14 residues. V shed 3 bases and J shed 8 bases, with 14 bases lying between them. The rearrangement uses TRBV27 and TRBJ2-1; D uncertain. This TCR was recovered from a human donor with progressive multifocal leukoencephalopathy. The sequencing used PBMCs, collected from a patient treated with natalizumab. The DNA for the CDR3 is TGTGCCAGCAGTTTCGAGACGGCGTTCGATGAGCAGTTCTTC. Translating it yields CASSFETAFDEQFF.